The rows below give T cell receptor beta chains drawn from one sample of a study of blood T cell repertoires in COVID-19. Clones were read by immunoSEQ multiplex PCR, and TCRdb kept only the in-frame ones, dropping some. The sample shows approximately 82,000 clones, 65% to 85% of them seen only once. The material sequenced was peripheral blood. The receptor source for this set is a woman aged 60-75 years with acute or convalescent COVID-19. Each CDR3 is given with its conserved first and last residue. The D gene is left open where the match is weak. A row's size may be missing; if present it is once, few, many or a size class.

J gene | V gene | D gene | clone size | CDR3 DNA | CDR3 protein
TRBJ2-3 | TRBV29-1 | TRBD1 | NA | TGCAGCATCTGGGACAGGGGGTTAGATACGCAGTATTTT | CSIWDRGLDTQYF
TRBJ2-7 | TRBV28 | TRBD1 | NA | TGTGCCAGCAGTTTATTAACAGGGGGCTCCTACGAGCAGTACTTC | CASSLLTGGSYEQYF
TRBJ1-5 | TRBV6-1 | NA | NA | TGTGCCAGCAGTGAACTCGGCGGGGGGCTGGTAGGGCAGCCCCAGCATTTT | CASSELGGGLVGQPQHF
TRBJ2-3 | TRBV12-3/TRBV12-4 | NA | NA | TGTGCCAGCAGTTTCTTGGATACGCAGTATTTT | CASSFLDTQYF
TRBJ1-2 | TRBV5-1 | NA | NA | TGCGCCAGCAGCCCCGACAGCTGGGGCTATGGCTACACCTTC | CASSPDSWGYGYTF
TRBJ1-1 | TRBV19 | NA | NA | TGTGCCAGTAGTATAGGTCGGGGAAGAGTCACTGAAGCTTTCTTT | CASSIGRGRVTEAFF
TRBJ1-1 | TRBV30 | TRBD1 | few | TGTGCCTGGAGGAGACAGGGCAGTACCGAAGCTTTCTTT | CAWRRQGSTEAFF
TRBJ2-1 | TRBV11-2 | NA | NA | TGTGCCAGCAGCTTCGCTATAGTAACGGGTGAGCAGTTCTTC | CASSFAIVTGEQFF
TRBJ1-2 | TRBV29-1 | NA | NA | TGCAGCGTTGATCTCCCGGCGGGGTATGGCTACACCTTC | CSVDLPAGYGYTF
TRBJ1-5 | TRBV28 | TRBD1 | few | TGTGCCAGCAGTTCAGGGGGATCTGGAGGGCCCCAGCATTTT | CASSSGGSGGPQHF
TRBJ1-5 | TRBV6-5 | TRBD1 | NA | TGTGCCAGCAGTCCCGGACAGGGGTGGCAGCCCCAGCATTTT | CASSPGQGWQPQHF
TRBJ1-2 | TRBV6-5 | NA | NA | TGTGCCAGCACCTCCCGGGAGGAACATGGCTACACCTTC | CASTSREEHGYTF
TRBJ2-7 | TRBV6-5 | NA | few | TGTGCCAGCAGTCTTCACCGGGGGTCCTACGAGCAGTACTTC | CASSLHRGSYEQYF
TRBJ2-2 | TRBV11-2 | TRBD1 | few | TGTGCCAGCAGCCCAGACAGGGGGCATGCGAACACCGGGGAGCTGTTTTTT | CASSPDRGHANTGELFF
TRBJ2-7 | TRBV6-6 | TRBD1 | NA | TGTGCCAGCAGTCCCGGGACAGGGATTGAGGGCCCCTACGAGCAGTACTTC | CASSPGTGIEGPYEQYF
TRBJ1-2 | TRBV5-1 | NA | NA | TGCGCCAGCCCCCCCTCGGTGCGGGGCTACACCTTC | CASPPSVRGYTF
TRBJ2-1 | TRBV30 | NA | few | TGTGCCTGGAGTCAGTATGCCCCTGAGCAGTTCTTC | CAWSQYAPEQFF
TRBJ1-2 | TRBV29-1 | TRBD1 | NA | TGCAGCGTTGAGGACAGGGGGCCGTACTATGGCTACACCTTC | CSVEDRGPYYGYTF
TRBJ2-7 | TRBV7-3 | TRBD2 | NA | TGTGCCAGCAGCTGTAGGACTAGCGGGGTCCACCCAAGCTACGAGCAGTACTTC | CASSCRTSGVHPSYEQYF
TRBJ2-3 | TRBV19 | TRBD2 | NA | TGTGCCAGTTCCGGACTAGCGCGGAGCACAGATACGCAGTATTTT | CASSGLARSTDTQYF
TRBJ2-2 | TRBV10-3 | NA | NA | TGTGCCATCAGTGAACCTGGGAGAAGCACCGGGGAGCTGTTTTTT | CAISEPGRSTGELFF
TRBJ2-2 | TRBV28 | NA | NA | TGTGCCAGCACCCCCGGGGTGGCCGGGGAGCTGTTTTTT | CASTPGVAGELFF
TRBJ1-6 | TRBV5-5 | TRBD1 | NA | TGTGCCAGCAGCGCCGGGACAGCCAATAATTCACCCCTCCACTTT | CASSAGTANNSPLHF
TRBJ2-3 | TRBV5-1 | TRBD2 | NA | TGCGCCAGCATGGGCCAAGCGGGAGGAGGGAGCACAGATACGCAGTATTTT | CASMGQAGGGSTDTQYF
TRBJ2-1 | TRBV11-2 | TRBD2 | NA | TGTGCCAGCAGCCCGGGAGGGGGGCCTAGCCTCTACAATGAGCAGTTCTTC | CASSPGGGPSLYNEQFF
TRBJ2-3 | TRBV7-3 | TRBD2 | NA | TGTGCCTGCAGCGCCTCTAGCGGGGGGGCCACAGATACGCAGTATTTT | CACSASSGGATDTQYF
TRBJ1-5 | TRBV7-8 | NA | once | TGTGCCAGCAGTGGGGACACTAATCAGCCCCAGCATTTT | CASSGDTNQPQHF
TRBJ2-5 | TRBV5-1 | TRBD2 | NA | TGCGCCAGCAGCTTGGGACTAGCGAACCAAGAGACCCAGTACTTC | CASSLGLANQETQYF
TRBJ1-1 | TRBV6-6 | TRBD1 | NA | TGTGCCAGCAGTCGACAGGGCGGTGAAGCTTTCTTT | CASSRQGGEAFF
TRBJ2-3 | TRBV25-1 | TRBD2 | NA | TGTGCCAGCAGTGGGGGTAGCGGGAACCCCACAGATACGCAGTATTTT | CASSGGSGNPTDTQYF
TRBJ1-2 | TRBV5-1 | TRBD1 | NA | TGCGCCAGCAGCTTGGAAACTCCGGGACAGGGCTATAACTATGGCTACACCTTC | CASSLETPGQGYNYGYTF
TRBJ2-1 | TRBV6-1 | TRBD2 | NA | TGTGCCAGCAGTGACCGACTAGCGGGAGGGCAGAATGAGCAGTTCTTC | CASSDRLAGGQNEQFF
TRBJ2-5 | TRBV5-4 | TRBD2 | NA | TGTGCCAGCAGCTCACTAGCGGGAGGAGCAGGGACCCAGTACTTC | CASSSLAGGAGTQYF
TRBJ2-1 | TRBV5-1 | TRBD1 | few | TGCGCCAGCAGCTTGTTTGGGACAGGGGACAATGAGCAGTTCTTC | CASSLFGTGDNEQFF
TRBJ2-5 | TRBV30 | TRBD2 | NA | TGTGCCTGGCAATCGGGGGGGGCGAATTGGGAGACCCAGTACTTC | CAWQSGGANWETQYF
TRBJ1-1 | TRBV30 | TRBD1 | once | TGTGCCTGGCGGGACAGCACTGAAGCTTTCTTT | CAWRDSTEAFF
TRBJ1-2 | TRBV7-2 | NA | NA | TGTGCCAGCAGCTTAACAGAGACCTATGGCTACACCTTC | CASSLTETYGYTF
TRBJ2-7 | TRBV6-6 | NA | NA | TGTGCCAGCAGCCCTACAGGATCCGCCTACGAGCAGTACTTC | CASSPTGSAYEQYF
TRBJ2-5 | TRBV5-1 | NA | NA | TGCGCCAGCAGCTTTGGTGCAGGTTCCTTAGAGACCCAGTACTTC | CASSFGAGSLETQYF
TRBJ2-1 | TRBV7-3 | TRBD2 | NA | TGTGCCAGCAGCTTAATCGCGGGGGCCTACAATGAGCAGTTCTTC | CASSLIAGAYNEQFF
TRBJ2-2 | TRBV2 | NA | NA | TGTGCCAGCATTAGGAGGGGACGCACCGGGGAGCTGTTTTTT | CASIRRGRTGELFF
TRBJ1-4 | TRBV19 | TRBD1 | NA | TGTGCCAGTAGCCTCTGGGACAGGGGCTACGAAAAACTGTTTTTT | CASSLWDRGYEKLFF
TRBJ2-7 | TRBV7-8 | TRBD1 | NA | TGTGCCAGCAGCTACCCGACAGGGGGGGGACTCCGAGCTGCCCACGAGCAGTACTTC | CASSYPTGGGLRAAHEQYF
TRBJ1-2 | TRBV27 | TRBD1 | NA | TGTGCCAGCAGCAGCACAGGGGGCTTTCAGGGCTACACCTTC | CASSSTGGFQGYTF
TRBJ2-3 | TRBV11-3 | TRBD2 | NA | TGTGCCAGCAGTCTAGCGGGGGGAACGGATACGCAGTATTTT | CASSLAGGTDTQYF
TRBJ2-3 | TRBV7-8 | TRBD2 | NA | TGTGCCAGCAGCCGAGGGGCGGGGGGTATAACAGATACGCAGTATTTT | CASSRGAGGITDTQYF
TRBJ1-4 | TRBV5-1 | NA | NA | TGCGCCAGCAGCTTGGTCGGAGGGACGGCTAATGAAAAACTGTTTTTT | CASSLVGGTANEKLFF
TRBJ2-5 | TRBV5-1 | NA | NA | TGCGCCAGCAGTCCGGGACAACTTCAAGAGACCCAGTACTTC | CASSPGQLQETQYF
TRBJ1-5 | TRBV5-1 | TRBD1 | NA | TGCGCCAGCAGCTTGGGGGACAGTCGCAATCAGCCCCAGCATTTT | CASSLGDSRNQPQHF
TRBJ1-2 | TRBV29-1 | TRBD1 | NA | TGCAGCGTTGGAGACAGGGACTCTGATGGCTACACCTTC | CSVGDRDSDGYTF
TRBJ1-2 | TRBV7-2 | NA | few | TGTGCCAGCAGCTTATATCTCAGGGATGGCTATGGCTACACCTTC | CASSLYLRDGYGYTF
TRBJ1-5 | TRBV19 | NA | NA | TGTGCCAGTAGTATAGACTTTCCGAGGACAAGCAATCAGCCCCAGCATTTT | CASSIDFPRTSNQPQHF
TRBJ1-4 | TRBV19 | NA | NA | TGTGCCAGTAGAATATATGCAACTAATGAAAAACTGTTTTTT | CASRIYATNEKLFF
TRBJ2-7 | TRBV5-6 | NA | NA | TGTGCCAGCAGCTTGCGGGGGTTGTACGAGCAGTACTTC | CASSLRGLYEQYF
TRBJ1-1 | TRBV18 | NA | NA | TGTGCCAGCTCATCTGGCGCCGGGGACACTGAAGCTTTCTTT | CASSSGAGDTEAFF
TRBJ2-2 | TRBV7-2 | TRBD2 | once | TGTGCCAGCAGCTTTAGGCGGGGGTTGAACACCGGGGAGCTGTTTTTT | CASSFRRGLNTGELFF
TRBJ1-6 | TRBV6-5 | NA | NA | TGTGCCAGCAGTTCCCCGACAGGCCTTAATTCACCCCTCCACTTT | CASSSPTGLNSPLHF
TRBJ2-1 | TRBV9 | NA | NA | TGTGCCAGCCAGGCGGGGGCCAATGAGCAGTTCTTC | CASQAGANEQFF
TRBJ1-2 | TRBV11-3 | NA | NA | TGTGCCAGCAGCTTAGATCCGGGACAAAATCGTGGCTACACCTTC | CASSLDPGQNRGYTF
TRBJ2-4 | TRBV2 | NA | many | TGTGCCAGCAGATTCGACAGGTCGAGCAACATTCAGTACTTC | CASRFDRSSNIQYF